Listed here are 20 T cell receptor beta chains from one sample, sequenced in a study of radiation and T cells in renal cell carcinoma (dated by TCRdb to about 2020). Library preparation used the immunoSEQ multiplex PCR assay. The table comes from immuneACCESS by way of TCRdb, which keeps in-frame sequences with V and J called. Part of the clones is missing from these tables; in studies checked, under half for an unresolved V gene and the rest for unknown reasons. The sample data list more than 140,000 clones, and approximately 82% of these were observed just once. Of the sample, roughly 25% is held by the ten largest clones. This sample's time point label indicates: baseline pretreatment blood. Taken with the paper, the label for treatment or condition translates to: 15 Gy SBRT to primary tumor, nephrectomy 4 weeks later. This sample comprised blood, obtained from a patient whose treatment included radiotherapy and nephrectomy. The receptor set was obtained from a woman between 45 and 65 years old with renal cell carcinoma.

This clone has more than one count but fewer than ten. This chain connects TRBV28 to TRBJ2-7; no clear D. Germline V CDR1 and CDR2: MDHEN, SYDVKM. V dropped 3 bases and J dropped 7 bases, with 13 bases sitting between them. This CDR3 contains 13 residues. The CDR3 spells CASSLPDVWEQYF. CDR3 in DNA: TGTGCCAGCAGTTTGCCAGATGTCTGGGAGCAGTACTTC. The complete variable domain, with remaining parts taken from reference TRBV28 and TRBJ2-7, reads DVKVTQSSRYLVKRTGEKVFLECVQDMDHENMFWYRQDPGLGLRLIYFSYDVKMKEKGDIPEGYSVSREKKERFSLILESASTNQTSMYLCASSLPDVWEQYFGPGTRLTVT.

The V call is TRBV7-8, the J call TRBJ2-1, with D unclear. The CDR3 totals 15 residues. Germline CDR1 SGHVS, CDR2 FQNEAQ. V shed 4 bases and J shed 5 bases, with 15 bases lying between them. CDR3 in amino acids: CASSSSAGAHNEQFF. The CDR3 nucleotides read TGTGCCAGCAGCTCCAGCGCAGGCGCCCACAATGAGCAGTTCTTC.

J is TRBJ1-2 and V is TRBV10-3; the match to TRBD1 covers 7 bases. V dropped 4 bases and J dropped 7; count of bases not matched to a gene: 15. This CDR3 spans 16 amino acids. CDR1 and CDR2 (germline): ENHRY, SYGVKD. For the CDR3, the DNA is TGTGCCATCAGTGGGTCGGAAACAAGGGGGCTAAGTGGCTACACCTTC. Its translation: CAISGSETRGLSGYTF.

The V gene is TRBV6-6, the J gene TRBJ1-2, with D possibly being TRBD1 (5 bases). Trimming shortened V by 7 bases and J by 6 bases, and 12 bases separated the two germline ends. This CDR3 is 12 amino acids long. The germline V gene encodes CDR1 MNHNY and CDR2 SVGAGI (reference sequence). In DNA form, the CDR3 reads TGTGCCAGCAAGGCCGGGGGGGATGGCTACACCTTC. The encoded protein is CASKAGGDGYTF.

J is TRBJ2-7 and V is TRBV5-1; D gene ambiguous. CDR1 is SGHRS, CDR2 YFSETQ, per germline. The ends were cut back, 0 bases at V and 0 bases at J, with 7 bases in the middle. The CDR3 contains 14 residues. The CDR3 coding sequence is TGCGCCAGCAGCTTGGAGCAGGTCTCCTACGAGCAGTACTTC. Amino acids: CASSLEQVSYEQYF.

The rearrangement links TRBV27 to TRBJ2-5; TRBD1 or TRBD2 may be the D gene (7 bases each). Per germline, CDR1 MNHEY and CDR2 SMNVEV (reference sequence). Deletions cut 1 base from V and 5 bases from J, with 11 bases between. The CDR3 contains 14 residues. The CDR3 bases are TGTGCCAGCAGTTTATTCCAGGGGGGGGAGACCCAGTACTTC. Translating gives CASSLFQGGETQYF.

The rearrangement links TRBV9 to TRBJ1-1, with D hard to call. Germline loops: CDR1 SGDLS, CDR2 YYNGEE. V was clipped by 0 bases and J by 1 base, with 7 bases between them. CDR3 length: 14 amino acids. The CDR3 loop reads CASSVAWENTEAFF. The CDR3 region has the DNA TGTGCCAGCAGCGTAGCTTGGGAGAACACTGAAGCTTTCTTT.

The DNA of the CDR3 is TGTGCCAGCAGCTGGGGACTAGCGGGAGCCGGAGAGACCCAGTACTTC. Translated, it gives CASSWGLAGAGETQYF. V and J are TRBV7-2 and TRBJ2-5; 14 bases line up with TRBD2. The CDR3 loop spans 16 amino acids. Germline CDR1 SGHTA, CDR2 FQGNSA. V was clipped by 4 bases and J by 4 bases; unmatched bases: 5.

This rearrangement joins TRBV25-1 to TRBJ2-5; maybe TRBD2 (5 bases). The V gene's germline CDR1 is MGHDK and CDR2 SYGVNS. This CDR3 region has 13 residues. Trimming stripped 4 bases from V and 5 bases from J, with 11 bases between. The CDR3 nucleotides read TGTGCCAGCAGTGCCCCGGGGTGGGAGACCCAGTACTTC. Residues: CASSAPGWETQYF. Full variable domain (missing parts from reference TRBV25-1 and TRBJ2-5): EADIYQTPRYLVIGTGKKITLECSQTMGHDKMYWYQQDPGMELHLIHYSYGVNSTEKGDLSSESTVSRIRTEHFPLTLESARPSHTSQYLCASSAPGWETQYFGPGTRLLVL.

The sample holds one count of this clone. V usage is TRBV6-1 and J usage is TRBJ1-4; TRBD1 agrees at 8 bases. This CDR3 region has 16 residues. V lost 0 bases and J lost 8; bases outside the gene matches: 8. Germline V gene sequence: CDR1 MNHNS, CDR2 SASEGT. This CDR3 is CASSEASGGAGEKLFF. The CDR3 DNA sequence: TGTGCCAGCAGTGAAGCCTCAGGGGGCGCGGGGGAAAAACTGTTTTTT.

The genes are TRBV2 and TRBJ2-4; possible D gene TRBD1, 6 bases. The V end lost 4 bases, the J end lost 6 bases, and 10 bases lay between the germline ends. CDR3 size: 13 residues. The germline V gene encodes CDR1 SNHLY and CDR2 FYNNEI. The CDR3 loop is CASSGGQANIQYF. The CDR3 DNA is TGTGCCAGCAGTGGGGGGCAGGCAAACATTCAGTACTTC.

This chain connects TRBV9 to TRBJ2-5; TRBD2 matches at 11 bases. The trim removed 4 bases at V and 3 bases at J, leaving 2 bases unmatched. The CDR3 runs 14 residues. Germline CDR1 is SGDLS and CDR2 is YYNGEE. DNA of the CDR3: TGTGCCAGCAGCCCGACTAGCGGGGAAGAGACCCAGTACTTC. It specifies CASSPTSGEETQYF.

The chain couples TRBV6-1 to TRBJ2-7; D call uncertain. There are 14 residues in the CDR3. V was cut by 5 bases and J by 5 bases, with 16 bases left in between. Germline V gives CDR1 MNHNS, CDR2 SASEGT. The CDR3 is CASSSGIMRNEQYF. The CDR3 DNA reads TGTGCCAGCAGTTCCGGTATCATGAGGAACGAGCAGTACTTC.

The CDR3, as DNA: TGTGCCAGCAGGTCCGTGTCCTACGAGCAGTACTTC. Amino acids: CASRSVSYEQYF. The chain has TRBV6-5 and TRBJ2-7; D is unresolved. Germline CDR1 MNHEY, CDR2 SVGAGI. The CDR3 consists of 12 residues. V lost 6 bases to trimming and J lost 1 base, with 7 bases between them.

J is TRBJ2-2 and V is TRBV5-1; the D is unclear. The CDR3 spans 13 residues. Germline V CDR1 and CDR2: SGHRS, YFSETQ. V lost 5 bases, J lost 7 bases, and 12 bases lay in between. Written as DNA, the CDR3 is TGCGCCAGCAGAGGAAATCCCGACGGGGAGCTGTTTTTT. Its protein is CASRGNPDGELFF.

CDR3 protein: CASSIGHGTPIGEEKLFF. CDR3 sequence (DNA): TGTGCCAGTAGTATAGGTCACGGAACACCAATCGGAGAGGAAAAACTGTTTTTT. This rearrangement joins TRBV19 to TRBJ1-4; D gene uncertain. Trimming took off 1 base at V and 8 bases at J, with 23 bases between the two ends. This CDR3 is built from 18 residues. The germline CDR1 and CDR2 sequences are LNHDA and SQIVND (reference sequence).

The chain uses TRBV29-1 and TRBJ1-3; D gene ambiguous. In germline, CDR1 is SQVTM, CDR2 ANQGSEA. The CDR3 totals 15 residues. Trimming removed 6 bases at V and 3 bases at J, with 18 bases between. The CDR3 DNA reads TGCAGCGTCGACCACCCGGAGGGCGGTGGAAACACCATATATTTT. This translates into CSVDHPEGGGNTIYF.

The rearrangement uses TRBV4-3 and TRBJ2-1; D unclear. CDR1 LGHNA and CDR2 YSLEER come from the germline V gene. Trimming removed 0 bases at V and 7 bases at J, with 10 bases between. The CDR3 runs to 14 residues. The CDR3 is CASSQELGKNEQFF. DNA for the CDR3: TGCGCCAGCAGCCAAGAATTAGGGAAGAATGAGCAGTTCTTC.

This rearrangement joins TRBV6-5 to TRBJ1-1, with unresolved D. The CDR3 is 11 amino acids. V was clipped by 5 bases and J by 6 bases, with 7 bases between them. Germline V gene sequence: CDR1 MNHEY, CDR2 SVGAGI. The CDR3 coding sequence is TGTGCCAGCAGTGGCGGGGCTGAAGCTTTCTTT. This sequence encodes CASSGGAEAFF.

The chain combines TRBV29-1 with TRBJ2-5; weak D call: TRBD2 (6 bases). Germline-derived CDR1 and CDR2 are SQVTM and ANQGSEA. This CDR3 spans 13 amino acids. The V end lost 7 bases, the J end lost 5 bases, and 17 bases lay between the germline ends. The CDR3 here is CSALPAGWETQYF. The CDR3 DNA sequence: TGCAGCGCCCTCCCCGCGGGGTGGGAGACCCAGTACTTC.